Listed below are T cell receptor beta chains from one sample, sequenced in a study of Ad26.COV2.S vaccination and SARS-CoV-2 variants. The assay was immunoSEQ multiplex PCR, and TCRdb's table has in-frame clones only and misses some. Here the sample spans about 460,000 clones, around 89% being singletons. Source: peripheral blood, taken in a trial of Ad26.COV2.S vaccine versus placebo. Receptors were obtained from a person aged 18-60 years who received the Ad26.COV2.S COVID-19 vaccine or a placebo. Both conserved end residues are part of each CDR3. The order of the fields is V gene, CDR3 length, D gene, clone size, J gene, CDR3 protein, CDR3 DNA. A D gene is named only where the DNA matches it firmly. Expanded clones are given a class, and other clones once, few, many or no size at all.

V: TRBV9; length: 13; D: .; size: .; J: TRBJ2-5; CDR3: CASSVGTQETQYF; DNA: TGTGCCAGCAGCGTAGGGACGCAAGAGACCCAGTACTTC
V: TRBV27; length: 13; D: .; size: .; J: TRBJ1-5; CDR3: CASSRLGNQPQHF; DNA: TGTGCCAGCAGTCGCTTGGGCAATCAGCCCCAGCATTTT
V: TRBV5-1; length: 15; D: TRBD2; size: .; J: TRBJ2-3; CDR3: CASSFGSGSTDTQYF; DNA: TGCGCCAGCAGCTTCGGTAGCGGGAGCACAGATACGCAGTATTTT
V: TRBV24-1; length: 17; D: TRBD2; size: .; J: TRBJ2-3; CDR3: CATSDPLAGQGTDTQYF; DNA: TGTGCCACCAGTGACCCCCTAGCGGGCCAAGGCACAGATACGCAGTATTTT
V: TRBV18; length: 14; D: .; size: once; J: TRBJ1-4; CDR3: CASSQGATNEKLFF; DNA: TGTGCCAGCTCACAAGGCGCAACTAATGAAAAACTGTTTTTT
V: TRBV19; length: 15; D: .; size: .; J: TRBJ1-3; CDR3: CASSIDRNPGNTIYF; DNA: TGTGCCAGTAGTATAGACCGGAATCCGGGAAACACCATATATTTT
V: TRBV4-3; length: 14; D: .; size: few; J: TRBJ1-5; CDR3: CASSQDGGYQPQHF; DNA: TGCGCCAGCAGCCAAGATGGCGGTTATCAGCCCCAGCATTTT
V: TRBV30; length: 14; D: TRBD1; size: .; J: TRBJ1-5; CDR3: CAWKRQGPYQPQHF; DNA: TGTGCCTGGAAGCGACAGGGACCTTATCAGCCCCAGCATTTT
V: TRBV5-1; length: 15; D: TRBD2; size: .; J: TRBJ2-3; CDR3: CASSFQAGGRDTQYF; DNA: TGCGCCAGCAGCTTCCAAGCGGGAGGCAGGGATACGCAGTATTTT
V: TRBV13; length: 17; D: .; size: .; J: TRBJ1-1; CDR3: CASSLLPNRALNTEAFF; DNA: TGTGCCAGCAGCTTACTACCGAACAGGGCCTTGAACACTGAAGCTTTCTTT
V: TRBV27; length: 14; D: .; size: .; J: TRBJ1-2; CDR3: CASSRGRYNYGYTF; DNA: TGTGCCAGCAGTCGAGGCAGGTATAACTATGGCTACACCTTC
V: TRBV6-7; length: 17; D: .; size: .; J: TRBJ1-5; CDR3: CASKVRDGEYSNQPQHF; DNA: TGTGCCAGCAAGGTCCGGGACGGAGAATATAGCAATCAGCCCCAGCATTTT
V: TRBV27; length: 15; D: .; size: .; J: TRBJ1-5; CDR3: CASSLSYPGNQPQHF; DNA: TGTGCCAGCAGTTTATCGTACCCCGGGAATCAGCCCCAGCATTTT
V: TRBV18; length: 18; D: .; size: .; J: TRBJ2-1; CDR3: CASSPALPTSAINNEQFF; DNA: TGTGCCAGCTCACCCGCCTTACCAACTAGTGCGATCAACAATGAGCAGTTCTTC
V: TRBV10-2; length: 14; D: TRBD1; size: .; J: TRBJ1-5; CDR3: CASGTGYSNQPQHF; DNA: TGCGCCAGCGGGACAGGGTATAGCAATCAGCCCCAGCATTTT
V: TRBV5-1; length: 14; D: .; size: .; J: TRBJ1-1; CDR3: CASSLLGGRPEAFF; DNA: TGCGCCAGCAGCTTATTGGGGGGGAGGCCTGAAGCTTTCTTT
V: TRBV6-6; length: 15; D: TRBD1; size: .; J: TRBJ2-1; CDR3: CASSLPGGSYNEQFF; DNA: TGTGCCAGCAGTTTGCCAGGGGGTAGTTACAATGAGCAGTTCTTC
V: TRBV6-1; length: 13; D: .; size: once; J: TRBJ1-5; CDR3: CASSERRDQPQHF; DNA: TGTGCCAGCAGTGAAAGAAGGGATCAGCCCCAGCATTTT
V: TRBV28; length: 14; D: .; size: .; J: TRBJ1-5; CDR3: CASSGVGNNQPQHF; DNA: TGTGCCAGCAGTGGGGTTGGGAACAATCAGCCCCAGCATTTT
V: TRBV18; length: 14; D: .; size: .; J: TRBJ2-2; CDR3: CASSPVGNTGELFF; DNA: TGTGCCAGCTCACCGGTAGGAAACACCGGGGAGCTGTTTTTT
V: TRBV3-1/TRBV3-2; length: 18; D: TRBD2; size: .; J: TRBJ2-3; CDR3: CASSQLSGRRFSTDTQYF; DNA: TGTGCCAGCAGCCAATTAAGCGGGAGACGGTTTAGCACAGATACGCAGTATTTT
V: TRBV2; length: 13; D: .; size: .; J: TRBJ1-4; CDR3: CASNGKTNEKLFF; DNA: TGTGCCAGCAACGGGAAGACTAATGAAAAACTGTTTTTT
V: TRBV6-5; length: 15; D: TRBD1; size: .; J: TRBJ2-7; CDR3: CASGGQGIGAYEQYF; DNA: TGTGCCAGCGGGGGACAGGGTATCGGGGCCTACGAGCAGTACTTC
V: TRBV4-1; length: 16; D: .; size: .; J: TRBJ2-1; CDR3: CASSQPTTGVYNEQFF; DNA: TGCGCCAGCAGCCAACCGACAACGGGGGTATACAATGAGCAGTTCTTC
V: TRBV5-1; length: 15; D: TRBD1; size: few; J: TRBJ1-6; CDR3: CASSLATGGNSPLHF; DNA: TGCGCCAGCAGCTTGGCGACAGGGGGGAATTCACCCCTCCACTTT
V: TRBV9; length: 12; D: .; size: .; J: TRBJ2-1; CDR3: CASSVGVNEQFF; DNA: TGTGCCAGCAGCGTAGGGGTCAATGAGCAGTTCTTC
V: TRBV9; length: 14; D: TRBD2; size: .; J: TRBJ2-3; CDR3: CASSVATGGDTQYF; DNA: TGTGCCAGCAGCGTAGCTACCGGGGGGGATACGCAGTATTTT
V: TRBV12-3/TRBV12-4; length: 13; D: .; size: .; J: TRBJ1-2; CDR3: CASSLREYYGYTF; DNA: TGTGCCAGCAGTTTACGCGAATACTATGGCTACACCTTC
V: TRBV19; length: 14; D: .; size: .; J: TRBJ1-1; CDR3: CASSLGHVNTEAFF; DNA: TGTGCCAGTAGTCTCGGACACGTGAACACTGAAGCTTTCTTT
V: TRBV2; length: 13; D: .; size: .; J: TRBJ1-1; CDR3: CASTGARMAEAFF; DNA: TGTGCCAGCACCGGAGCGCGAATGGCTGAAGCTTTCTTT
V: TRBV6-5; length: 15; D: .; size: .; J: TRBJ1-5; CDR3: CASRGTDNGNQPQHF; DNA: TGTGCCAGCAGAGGGACGGACAATGGCAATCAGCCCCAGCATTTT
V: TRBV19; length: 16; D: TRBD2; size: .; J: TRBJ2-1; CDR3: CASSIDFREGYNEQFF; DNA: TGTGCCAGTAGTATAGATTTCCGGGAGGGTTACAATGAGCAGTTCTTC
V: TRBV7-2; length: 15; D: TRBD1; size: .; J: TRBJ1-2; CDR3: CASSLEGQGAYGYTF; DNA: TGTGCCAGCAGCTTAGAAGGACAGGGAGCCTATGGCTACACCTTC
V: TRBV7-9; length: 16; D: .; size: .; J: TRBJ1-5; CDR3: CASSWRGVGVDGPQHF; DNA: TGTGCCAGCAGCTGGCGGGGTGTGGGGGTCGACGGGCCCCAGCATTTT
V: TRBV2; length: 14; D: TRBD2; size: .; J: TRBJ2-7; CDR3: CASSDREGPYEQYF; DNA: TGTGCCAGCAGTGACAGGGAGGGTCCCTACGAGCAGTACTTC
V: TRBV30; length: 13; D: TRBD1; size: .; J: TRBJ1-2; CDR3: CAWGQGLNYGYTF; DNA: TGTGCCTGGGGACAGGGCTTAAACTATGGCTACACCTTC
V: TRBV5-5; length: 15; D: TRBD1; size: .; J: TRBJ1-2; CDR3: CASSLRQGANYGYTF; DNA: TGTGCCAGCAGCTTACGACAGGGAGCTAACTATGGCTACACCTTC
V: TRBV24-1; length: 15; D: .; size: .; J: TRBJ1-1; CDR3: CATSDFGVRAFVAFF; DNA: TGTGCCACCAGTGATTTCGGAGTCAGGGCCTTCGTGGCTTTCTTT
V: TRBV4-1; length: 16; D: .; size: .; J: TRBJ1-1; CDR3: CASSQDRGRGNTEAFF; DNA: TGCGCCAGCAGCCAAGATCGCGGAAGGGGGAACACTGAAGCTTTCTTT
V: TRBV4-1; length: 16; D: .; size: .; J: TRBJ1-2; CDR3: CASSHTATPLNYGYTF; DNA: TGCGCCAGCAGCCATACCGCGACCCCGCTTAACTATGGCTACACCTTC
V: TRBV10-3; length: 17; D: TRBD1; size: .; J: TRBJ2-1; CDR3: CAISGPGTGVFYNEQFF; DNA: TGTGCCATCAGTGGGCCAGGGACAGGGGTGTTCTACAATGAGCAGTTCTTC
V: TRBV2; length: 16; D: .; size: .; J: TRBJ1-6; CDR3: CASSDTTGKWDSPLHF; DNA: TGTGCCAGCAGTGATACGACAGGAAAATGGGATTCACCCCTCCACTTT
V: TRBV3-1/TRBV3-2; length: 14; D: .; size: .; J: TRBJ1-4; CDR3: CASSQGRINEKLFF; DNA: TGTGCCAGCAGCCAGGGGCGTATTAATGAAAAACTGTTTTTT
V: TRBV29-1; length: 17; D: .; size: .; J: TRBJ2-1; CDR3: CSVDGVEKLSSYNEQFF; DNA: TGCAGCGTTGATGGTGTGGAGAAGTTGAGCTCCTACAATGAGCAGTTCTTC
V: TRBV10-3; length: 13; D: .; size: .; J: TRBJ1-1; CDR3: CAIRFGVNTEAFF; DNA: TGTGCCATCAGGTTCGGGGTGAACACTGAAGCTTTCTTT
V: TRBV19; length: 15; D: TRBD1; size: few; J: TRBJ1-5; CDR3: CASSYDRVGNQPQHF; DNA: TGTGCCAGTAGTTATGACAGGGTAGGCAATCAGCCCCAGCATTTT
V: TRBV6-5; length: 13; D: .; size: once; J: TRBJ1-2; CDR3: CASRSDGLYGYTF; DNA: TGTGCCAGCAGATCCGACGGACTCTATGGCTACACCTTC
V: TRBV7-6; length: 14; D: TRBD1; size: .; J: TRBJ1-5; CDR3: CASSLGQGNQPQHF; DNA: TGTGCCAGCAGCTTGGGACAGGGCAATCAGCCCCAGCATTTT
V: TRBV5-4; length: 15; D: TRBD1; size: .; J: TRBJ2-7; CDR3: CASSGSYRGRYEQYF; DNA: TGTGCCAGCAGCGGTAGTTACAGGGGACGCTACGAGCAGTACTTC
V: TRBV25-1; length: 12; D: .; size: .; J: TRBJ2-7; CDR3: CASSDGVNEQYF; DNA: TGTGCCAGCAGTGACGGAGTCAACGAGCAGTACTTC